Below, 26 T cell receptor beta chains from the same sample are listed, as sequenced in a study of CD8+ T cells in alopecia areata. Extraction of RNA preceded its reverse transcription into cDNA, which served as the sequencing template. Assay: immunoSEQ multiplex PCR; the TCRdb copy retains only in-frame clones and omits some. Seen here are about 200,000 clones, 58% observed once, and the top ten hold approximately 5.1%. Treatment noted: oral pan-JAK inhibitor, 5-10 mg twice daily. This specimen consisted of CD4+ T cells sorted from blood, obtained at week 24, from a patient treated with tofacitinib. These receptors were collected from a human donor with alopecia areata.

This rearrangement joins TRBV6-1 to TRBJ1-5, with a possible D match to TRBD1 (6 bases). The germline CDR1 and CDR2 sequences are MNHNS and SASEGT. The ends were cut back, 4 bases at V and 4 bases at J, with 11 bases in the middle. The CDR3 consists of 14 residues. The CDR3 spells CASSATGLNQPQHF. CDR3 nucleotides: TGTGCCAGCAGTGCTACAGGGTTGAATCAGCCCCAGCATTTT.

The rearrangement links TRBV30 to TRBJ2-1; D is possibly TRBD2 (5 bases). The CDR3 totals 15 residues. CDR1 and CDR2 from the germline V gene are GTSNPN and SVGIG (reference sequence). Deletions cut 0 bases from V and 2 bases from J, with 11 bases between. CDR3 protein: CAWSVMGAAYNEQFF. CDR3 DNA: TGTGCCTGGAGTGTAATGGGAGCGGCCTACAATGAGCAGTTCTTC.

The chain recombines TRBV7-8 with TRBJ2-1; D call uncertain. In germline, CDR1 is SGHVS, CDR2 FQNEAQ. The CDR3 loop spans 13 amino acids. Between the trimmed V and J ends, which lost 3 bases and 13 bases, there was a span of 16 bases. The CDR3 region has the DNA TGTGCCAGCAGCTTGGTTACGAATTTGGATCAGTTCTTC. As protein: CASSLVTNLDQFF.

The chain carries TRBV6-5 and TRBJ1-1, with D possibly TRBD1 on 6 matching bases. This CDR3 contains 16 residues. CDR1 is MNHEY and CDR2 is SVGAGI in the germline V gene. V lost 4 bases and J 4 bases, leaving 19 bases between the germline ends. The CDR3 protein is CASSSYLDSLSTEAFF. CDR3 DNA sequence: TGTGCCAGCAGTTCTTACCTGGACAGTTTGAGCACTGAAGCTTTCTTT.

The chain couples TRBV9 to TRBJ1-1; D call uncertain. Germline CDR1 reads SGDLS; CDR2 reads YYNGEE. CDR3 length: 14 residues. Between the trimmed V and J ends, which lost 0 bases and 1 base, there was a span of 7 bases. CDR3 in amino acids: CASSVGTGNTEAFF. In nucleotides, the CDR3 is TGTGCCAGCAGCGTAGGAACGGGGAACACTGAAGCTTTCTTT.

As to this clone: This may arise from a read error, as a much more abundant clone is one base away. The chain uses TRBV6-6 and TRBJ1-1, with D unclear. The V end was cut by 2 bases, the J end by 3 bases, with 4 bases between. The CDR3 covers 12 residues. The germline V gene encodes CDR1 MNHNY and CDR2 SVGAGI (reference sequence). CDR3 loop: CASSYRDTEAFF. The CDR3 DNA sequence: TGTGCCAGCAGTTACAGGGACACTGAAGCTTTCTTT.

This clone has a handful of counts. The V gene is TRBV29-1, the J gene TRBJ1-5, with a possible D match to TRBD1 (5 bases). CDR3 length: 12 residues. V was shortened by 4 bases and J by 4 bases, with 8 bases between the two germline ends. Germline CDR1 SQVTM, CDR2 ANQGSEA. The CDR3 region is CSVVEGNQPQHF. The CDR3 DNA follows: TGCAGCGTTGTTGAGGGGAATCAGCCCCAGCATTTT.

The chain couples TRBV7-2 to TRBJ2-2; D is undetermined. The CDR3 contains 13 residues. Germline CDR1 is SGHTA and CDR2 is FQGNSA. Trimming left V 0 bases short and J 3 bases short, with 2 bases between. CDR3 DNA: TGTGCCAGCAGCTTAGCATACACCGGGGAGCTGTTTTTT. Translating gives CASSLAYTGELFF.

The rearrangement links TRBV5-1 to TRBJ1-2; D gene uncertain. The germline V gene encodes CDR1 SGHRS and CDR2 YFSETQ. V was shortened by 0 bases and J by 7 bases, with 10 bases between the two germline ends. The CDR3 contains 13 residues. The CDR3 sequence is CASSLEGVGGYTF. In DNA, the CDR3 is TGCGCCAGCAGCTTGGAAGGAGTCGGTGGCTACACCTTC.

V usage is TRBV7-2 and J usage is TRBJ1-6; D is unresolved. Germline-derived CDR1 and CDR2 are SGHTA and FQGNSA. V lost 10 bases to trimming and J lost 0 bases, with 10 bases between them. This CDR3 comprises 14 residues. This CDR3 is CATRGSSYNSPLHF. The CDR3 bases are TGTGCCACGCGTGGGAGCTCCTATAATTCACCCCTCCACTTT.

A few counts support this clone. The J gene is TRBJ2-4, the V gene TRBV2, with D tentatively TRBD2 (5 bases). The germline gives CDR1 SNHLY, CDR2 FYNNEI. The CDR3 extends over 14 amino acids. V shed 7 bases and J shed 1 base, with 11 bases lying between them. The chain's CDR3 is CASNKAVAKNIQYF. Written as DNA, the CDR3 is TGTGCCAGCAATAAAGCGGTTGCCAAAAACATTCAGTACTTC.

The table lists this clone with a few counts. V gene TRBV29-1 combines with J gene TRBJ1-2; tentatively, D is TRBD1 (6 bases). The CDR3 spans 13 residues. Deletions cut 1 base from V and 4 bases from J, with 10 bases between. Germline V gene sequence: CDR1 SQVTM, CDR2 ANQGSEA. CDR3 loop: CSVEGQDLYGYTF. CDR3 sequence (DNA): TGCAGCGTTGAAGGACAGGACCTCTATGGCTACACCTTC.

This sequence joins TRBV23-1 and TRBJ2-3; D is unclear. TRBV23-1 is sorted into the ORF group, with uncertain function. The length of the CDR3 is 16 residues. Trimming shortened V by 1 base and J by 1 base, and 12 bases separated the two germline ends. The CDR3 reads CASSQWLPPGTDTQYF. For the CDR3, the DNA is TGCGCCAGCAGTCAATGGCTCCCTCCCGGCACAGATACGCAGTATTTT.

The chain employs TRBV19 and TRBJ1-4; TRBD1 might be the D (6 bases). The CDR3 length is 13 residues. Germline V gives CDR1 LNHDA, CDR2 SQIVND (reference sequence). V lost 10 bases and J lost 6, with 15 bases in between. This CDR3 reads CATFGQRHEKLFF. The CDR3 nucleotides read TGTGCCACCTTCGGACAGAGACATGAAAAACTGTTTTTT.

The rearrangement uses TRBV5-1 and TRBJ2-1, with 10 bases aligning to TRBD1. The CDR3 covers 15 residues. After removal of 4 bases from V and 6 bases from J, the junction contained 7 bases not matched to a gene. The germline V gene has CDR1 SGHRS and CDR2 YFSETQ. DNA of the CDR3: TGCGCCAGCAGCACCGACAGGGGGCCACGCAATGAGCAGTTCTTC. Protein sequence: CASSTDRGPRNEQFF.

The V gene is TRBV19, the J gene TRBJ2-3; TRBD1 might be the D (5 bases). The V end was cut by 3 bases, the J end by 1 base, with 11 bases between. Looked up from germline, CDR1 is LNHDA and CDR2 is SQIVND (reference sequence). The CDR3 sequence is 15 residues long. CDR3 sequence reads: CASSIGRVGTDTQYF. In DNA form, the CDR3 reads TGTGCCAGTAGTATTGGCAGGGTTGGCACAGATACGCAGTATTTT.

The rearrangement links TRBV7-2 to TRBJ2-1, with 9 positions matching TRBD1. The V gene's germline CDR1 is SGHTA and CDR2 FQGNSA. The CDR3 totals 15 residues. Unmatched junction bases numbered 3, after V lost 5 bases and J lost 1 base. CDR3 sequence: CASSPGQGSYNEQFF. In DNA form, the CDR3 reads TGTGCCAGCAGCCCAGGACAGGGGTCCTACAATGAGCAGTTCTTC. Based on the CDR3 plus reference TRBV7-2 and TRBJ2-1, the full variable domain is GAGVSQSPSNKVTEKGKDVELRCDPISGHTALYWYRQSLGQGLEFLIYFQGNSAPDKSGLPSDRFSAERTGGSVSTLTIQRTQQEDSAVYLCASSPGQGSYNEQFFGPGTRLTVL.

The chain recombines TRBV7-9 with TRBJ1-1, with TRBD1 matching 8 bases. This CDR3 comprises 14 residues. The germline CDR1 and CDR2 sequences are SEHNR and FQNEAQ (reference sequence). Germline trimming cut 5 bases from V and 1 base from J; bases unmatched to any gene: 3. DNA for the CDR3: TGTGCCAGCAGCACCGGACAGGGGAACACTGAAGCTTTCTTT. Translated, it gives CASSTGQGNTEAFF.

This clone appeared a few times. This chain links TRBV5-1 with TRBJ2-1; 7 nucleotides align to TRBD2. Germline values: CDR1 SGHRS, CDR2 YFSETQ. With 6 bases clipped from V and 0 bases from J, the junction kept 6 bases outside the gene matches. The CDR3 covers 15 residues. CDR3 in DNA: TGCGCCAGCACCTCGGGAGGCTCCTCCTACAATGAGCAGTTCTTC. Translated: CASTSGGSSYNEQFF. The variable domain in full, completed from reference TRBV5-1 and TRBJ2-1, reads KAGVTQTPRYLIKTRGQQVTLSCSPISGHRSVSWYQQTPGQGLQFLFEYFSETQRNKGNFPGRFSGRQFSNSRSEMNVSTLELGDSALYLCASTSGGSSYNEQFFGPGTRLTVL.

V is TRBV5-1 and J is TRBJ2-1, with 12 bases aligning to TRBD1. J gave up 7 bases and V 0 bases, and 8 bases lay outside the gene matches. The length of the CDR3 is 17 residues. CDR1 SGHRS and CDR2 YFSETQ come from the germline V gene. The CDR3 spells CASSLEVGTGGRNEQFF. The CDR3 bases are TGCGCCAGCAGCTTGGAGGTTGGGACAGGGGGCAGGAATGAGCAGTTCTTC.

The gene calls are TRBV4-1 and TRBJ1-5; D may be TRBD1 (5 bases). The CDR3 totals 19 residues. Looked up from germline, CDR1 is MGHRA and CDR2 is YSYEKL. Deletions cut 1 base from V and 1 base from J, with 20 bases between. Here the CDR3 DNA reads TGCGCCAGCAGCCAAGGGGCCTTAGGGCGGGGGATGAGCAATCAGCCCCAGCATTTT. Its protein is CASSQGALGRGMSNQPQHF.

This chain joins TRBV28 and TRBJ1-2, with D tentatively TRBD1 (5 bases). The CDR3 length is 12 residues. Trimming took 6 bases from V and 8 from J, leaving 13 bases between them. Germline CDR1 and CDR2: MDHEN and SYDVKM. Written as DNA, the CDR3 is TGTGCCAGCAGACCTTCCGGGGGAGGCTACACCTTC. As protein: CASRPSGGGYTF.

The chain recombines TRBV15 with TRBJ1-2; D is perhaps TRBD1 (5 bases). Germline V gene sequence: CDR1 LNHNV, CDR2 YYDKDF (reference sequence). The length of the CDR3 is 15 residues. Trimming left V 1 base short and J 2 bases short, with 11 bases between. CDR3 protein: CATSRAGGSNYGYTF. DNA of the CDR3: TGTGCCACCAGCAGAGCGGGGGGTTCAAACTATGGCTACACCTTC.

The chain uses TRBV30 and TRBJ2-1; weak D call: TRBD2 (6 bases). From germline, CDR1 is GTSNPN and CDR2 SVGIG (reference sequence). The CDR3 spans 15 residues. V gave up 0 bases and J gave up 8 bases, with 17 bases separating them. The CDR3 coding sequence is TGTGCCTGGAGTGTAGCAGCGGGTTGGCAGGATGAGCAGTTCTTC. Translation: CAWSVAAGWQDEQFF.

In its sample, this clone was seen a few times. The chain has TRBV6-5 and TRBJ2-5; D could derive from TRBD1 or TRBD2 (5 bases each). The germline CDR1 and CDR2 sequences are MNHEY and SVGAGI. The CDR3 length is 12 residues. V was shortened by 8 bases and J by 11 bases, with 18 bases between the two germline ends. The CDR3 DNA reads TGTGCCAGCCGGGGCGAGGGGAATGAGCAGTACTTC. As protein: CASRGEGNEQYF.

This clone was seen once. The genes are TRBV4-1 and TRBJ1-1, with 10 bases identical to TRBD1. The CDR3 contains 15 residues. Germline lookup yields CDR1 MGHRA and CDR2 YSYEKL. V gave up 4 bases and J gave up 1 base; unmatched junction bases: 3. CDR3 bases: TGCGCCAGCAGCCCCGGGGACAGGGGGAACACTGAAGCTTTCTTT. It specifies CASSPGDRGNTEAFF.